Each of the 20 T cell receptor beta chains below was sequenced from the same sample in a study of T-cell reconstitution after alpha-beta-depleted transplantation in children (dated by TCRdb to 2016 to 2017). In the paper's terms, the treatment or condition label means: allogeneic hematopoietic cell transplantation with graft depleted of TCRalphabeta T cells and CD19 B cells. Receptors were amplified or captured by PCR. The sample was run on an Illumina HiSeq 2500. TCR library preparation used molecular barcoding, with unique molecular identifiers applied to normalize quantification of the TCRbeta repertoire. TCRdb reworked the public reads: Q25 trimming with fastp, MiXCR clone assembly, productive beta chains retained. Records with the same CDR3 protein are collapsed into one entry carrying the most frequent genes and DNA. A total of about 160,000 distinct CDR3 sequences appear in this sample, 11% of them only once. The ten largest clones capture around 14% of the sample.

Sequences were derived from PBMCs, sampled before TCRalphabeta/CD19-depleted stem cell transplant. Every receptor here comes from a boy aged 2 to 10 with acute myeloid leukemia, due to receive a stem cell transplant.

This clonotype showed up many times. This chain connects TRBV24-1 to TRBJ2-1; tentative D call: TRBD2 (5 bases). The CDR3 contains 15 residues. Germline assignment: CDR1 KGHDR and CDR2 SFDVKD. Trimming took 1 base from V and 7 from J, leaving 13 bases between them. The CDR3 sequence: CATSDLREGFNEQFF. CDR3 bases: TGTGCCACCAGTGATTTACGGGAAGGGTTTAATGAGCAGTTCTTC.

This clonotype showed up many times. The CDR3 DNA is TGCAGTGCTAGTGCCCTCGGACTAGCGGGGCACAATGAGCAGTTCTTC. This encodes CSASALGLAGHNEQFF. The J gene is TRBJ2-1, the V gene TRBV20-1, with 12 nucleotides matching TRBD2. CDR1 and CDR2 (germline): DFQATT, SNEGSKA (reference sequence). V trimming: 3 bases; J trimming: 5 bases; junction bases outside the gene matches: 8. The CDR3 extends over 16 amino acids.

V is TRBV18 and J is TRBJ1-1, with no clear D. Germline V gene sequence: CDR1 KGHSH, CDR2 LQKENI. This CDR3 has 14 amino acids. V shed 0 bases and J shed 5 bases, with 10 bases lying between them. The CDR3 bases are TGTGCCAGCTCACCACCGTCAATCCGGACTGAAGCTTTCTTT. Translating it yields CASSPPSIRTEAFF.

This clonotype was counted many times. The chain joins TRBV6-5 to TRBJ2-1, with a weak D call TRBD2 (6 bases). Per germline, CDR1 MNHEY and CDR2 SVGAGI. V was clipped by 0 bases and J by 6 bases, with 6 bases between them. The length of the CDR3 is 13 residues. DNA for the CDR3: TGTGCCAGCAGTTACTCTAGCGGCAATGAGCAGTTCTTC. Its protein is CASSYSSGNEQFF.

This clonotype showed up many times. The chain has TRBV27 and TRBJ1-4; D is perhaps TRBD1 (5 bases). V lost 3 bases and J lost 6, with 8 bases in between. This CDR3 is built from 13 residues. In germline, CDR1 is MNHEY, CDR2 SMNVEV (reference sequence). CDR3 protein: CASSLGTHEKLFF. In DNA form, the CDR3 reads TGTGCCAGCAGTTTGGGGACCCATGAAAAACTGTTTTTT.

This clonotype was found many times. The V gene is TRBV12-3 or TRBV12-4, the J gene TRBJ1-3, with D hard to call. The V gene lost 3 bases and the J gene lost 0 bases, with 6 bases spanning the gap. The CDR3 length is 14 residues. The CDR3 is CASSFTLSGNTIYF. DNA of the CDR3: TGTGCCAGCAGTTTTACCCTCTCTGGAAACACCATATATTTT.

This clonotype was found once. It may be a read error: a sequence one base away is much more abundant. The DNA is omitted, as the CDR3 cannot be located on it reliably, and the CDR3 follows TCRdb's listing. V and J are TRBV15 and TRBJ2-5; the table's D call of TRBD2 was not tested on the DNA. The CDR3 length equals 17 residues, ends included. In germline, CDR1 is LNHNV, CDR2 YYDKDF (reference sequence). CDR3 residues: CATSRDFGSGAGETQSF.

This chain links TRBV28 with TRBJ1-5; the D gene is possibly TRBD1 (5 bases). Germline V gene data show CDR1 as MDHEN and CDR2 as SYDVKM. CDR3 length: 14 amino acids. Trimming took 11 bases from V and 0 from J, leaving 14 bases between them. The CDR3 reads CAGGEFISNQPQHF. CDR3 nucleotide sequence: TGTGCCGGAGGGGAGTTTATTAGCAATCAGCCCCAGCATTTT.

The chain employs TRBV7-9 and TRBJ2-1, with 14 bases matching TRBD2. The CDR3 sequence is 17 residues long. Trimming cost V 5 bases and J 9 bases; bases outside gene matches: 12. CDR1 and CDR2 (germline): SEHNR, FQNEAQ (reference sequence). The CDR3 protein is CASSGSGTSGSYGEQFF. The DNA for the CDR3 is TGTGCCAGCAGCGGTTCCGGGACTAGCGGGAGTTATGGTGAGCAGTTCTTC.

This clonotype was seen at least ten times. The chain joins TRBV29-1 to TRBJ2-1; D is unresolved. The germline CDR1 and CDR2 sequences are SQVTM and ANQGSEA. V lost 3 bases, J lost 8 bases, and 11 bases lay in between. The CDR3 is made up of 12 amino acids. CDR3 amino acids: CSVDAARYEQFF. CDR3 coding DNA: TGCAGCGTTGACGCCGCAAGGTATGAGCAGTTCTTC.

The chain uses TRBV10-3 and TRBJ1-5; 10 bases line up with TRBD1. CDR1 ENHRY and CDR2 SYGVKD come from the germline V gene. This CDR3 comprises 19 residues. J gave up 0 bases and V 5 bases, and 13 bases lay outside the gene matches. DNA for the CDR3: TGTGCCATCAGTTATGAACGAGACAGGGGGCCGTTTAGCAATCAGCCCCAGCATTTT. Translating it yields CAISYERDRGPFSNQPQHF.

In this sample, this clonotype turned up many times. The J gene is TRBJ2-5, the V gene TRBV7-7; 7 nucleotides agree with TRBD2. V lost 2 bases to trimming and J lost 5 bases; unmatched junction nucleotides: 8. The V gene's germline CDR1 is SSHAT and CDR2 FNYEAQ (reference sequence). The CDR3 has 15 amino acids. The chain's CDR3 is CASSLLRGSGETQYF. The CDR3 DNA reads TGTGCCAGCAGCTTATTGCGCGGGAGCGGTGAGACCCAGTACTTC.

The chain carries TRBV29-1 and TRBJ1-1; 8 positions agree with TRBD1. CDR3 length equals 11 residues. Trimming removed 7 bases from V and 4 bases from J; junction bases left unmatched: 2. Germline CDR1 SQVTM, CDR2 ANQGSEA. The CDR3 sequence: CSADRGTEAFF. CDR3 coding DNA: TGCAGCGCCGACAGGGGCACTGAAGCTTTCTTT.

This rearrangement joins TRBV19 to TRBJ1-5; 8 bases line up with TRBD1. CDR1 and CDR2 from the germline V gene are LNHDA and SQIVND (reference sequence). The CDR3 covers 17 residues. V dropped 3 bases and J dropped 7; count of bases not matched to a gene: 14. The CDR3 here is CASSIISGQGQRQPQHF. The DNA for the CDR3 is TGTGCCAGTAGTATCATCTCAGGACAGGGCCAGAGGCAGCCCCAGCATTTT.

With respect to this clonotype: The junction shows a germline mismatch at one end, possibly a read error. Here the CDR3 reads CASSQNSGGLETLYF. Written as DNA, the CDR3 is TGCGCCAGCAGCCAAAATAGCGGAGGGCTTGAGACCCTGTACTTC. The chain uses TRBV4-3 and TRBJ2-5; TRBD2 is a possible D gene (6 bases). Per the germline V gene, CDR1 is LGHNA and CDR2 is YSLEER. CDR3 size: 15 residues.

This clonotype was counted many times. The chain uses TRBV5-1 and TRBJ2-2; D unclear. Germline lookup yields CDR1 SGHRS and CDR2 YFSETQ. Trimming removed 2 bases at V and 0 bases at J, with 5 bases between. The CDR3 sequence is 14 residues long. The CDR3 nucleotides read TGCGCCAGCAGCTTTCAGGCGAACACCGGGGAGCTGTTTTTT. It codes for CASSFQANTGELFF.

This clonotype appeared many times. J is TRBJ2-1 and V is TRBV6-1; D remains unclear. Germline values: CDR1 MNHNS, CDR2 SASEGT. The V and J ends lost 6 bases and 13 bases respectively, with 13 bases between them. This CDR3 is 11 amino acids long. The CDR3 reads CASRDNVSQFF. The CDR3 DNA follows: TGTGCCAGCAGAGACAACGTTTCCCAGTTCTTC.

This clonotype occurred many times. V is TRBV20-1 and J is TRBJ2-7, with a possible D match to TRBD1 (6 bases). Per germline, CDR1 DFQATT and CDR2 SNEGSKA (reference sequence). V shed 5 bases and J shed 2 bases, with 19 bases lying between them. The CDR3 is 15 residues long. The CDR3 protein is CSAPRSGDMTYEQYF. Written as DNA, the CDR3 is TGCAGTGCTCCCCGCTCTGGGGACATGACCTACGAGCAGTACTTC.

In this sample, this clonotype turned up many times. A read error may be the cause here, since a much bigger clone is one base away. J is TRBJ2-2 and V is TRBV2, with D possibly TRBD2 on 6 matching bases. The CDR3 runs to 15 residues. Germline assignment: CDR1 SNHLY and CDR2 FYNNEI. Trimming took off 8 bases at V and 2 bases at J, with 15 bases between the two ends. CDR3 coding DNA: TGTGCCAGCCTGAGCGGGTGGTCTAACACCGGGGAGCTGTTTTTT. Protein: CASLSGWSNTGELFF.

This clonotype was observed at least ten times. This chain links TRBV6-1 with TRBJ2-5, with D uncertain. This CDR3 region has 11 residues. V was trimmed by 7 bases and J by 2 bases, leaving 5 bases between them. Germline values: CDR1 MNHNS, CDR2 SASEGT. For the CDR3, the DNA is TGTGCCAGCAAAGCTCAAGAGACCCAGTACTTC. Its protein is CASKAQETQYF.